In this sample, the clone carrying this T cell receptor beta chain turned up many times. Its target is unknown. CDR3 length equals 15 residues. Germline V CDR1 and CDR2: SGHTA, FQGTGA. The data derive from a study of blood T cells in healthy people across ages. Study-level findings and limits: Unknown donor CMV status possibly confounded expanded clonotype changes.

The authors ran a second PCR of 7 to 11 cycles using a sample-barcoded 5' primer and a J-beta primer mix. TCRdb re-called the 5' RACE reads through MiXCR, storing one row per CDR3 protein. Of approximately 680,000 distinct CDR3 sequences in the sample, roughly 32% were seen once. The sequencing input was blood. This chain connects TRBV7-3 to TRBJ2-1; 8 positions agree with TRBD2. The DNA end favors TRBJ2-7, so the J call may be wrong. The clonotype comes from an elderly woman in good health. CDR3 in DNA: TGTGCCAGCAGCTTAAGCGGGGGGAGCTACAATGAGCAGTACTTC. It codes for CASSLSGGSYNEQYF.